The 11 T cell receptor beta chains below all came from one sample that was sequenced in a study of T cell responses to AZD1222 COVID-19 vaccine. TCRdb keeps only in-frame clones here, not all; method: immunoSEQ multiplex PCR. The table includes about 120,000 clones, about 90% detected once. The sequenced sample was peripheral blood, obtained on day 0 of AZD1222 vaccination. These receptor sequences come from an adult in good health.

J is TRBJ2-2 and V is TRBV10-3, with 7 bases identical to TRBD1. CDR3 length: 14 residues. V shed 8 bases, J shed 7 bases, and the junction held 10 bases outside the gene matches. CDR1 is ENHRY and CDR2 is SYGVKD in the germline V gene. CDR3 protein: CAIGSIQGNGELFF. The CDR3 nucleotides are TGTGCCATCGGTTCGATACAGGGGAACGGGGAGCTGTTTTTT.

Here the CDR3 DNA reads TGTGCCAGCAGCCGAGCACAGGTTAACTATGGCTACACCTTC. Translated, it gives CASSRAQVNYGYTF. This chain connects TRBV3-1 (or the pseudogene TRBV3-2) to TRBJ1-2; the D gene is possibly TRBD1 (5 bases). The germline V gene has CDR1 LGHDT and CDR2 YNNKEL (reference sequence). The CDR3 sequence is 14 residues long. The germline V and J ends were trimmed by 4 bases and 1 base, with 10 bases remaining between them.

The genes are TRBV9 and TRBJ1-1; TRBD1 is a possible D gene (5 bases). There are 14 residues in the CDR3. V was cut by 2 bases and J by 1 base, with 9 bases left in between. Germline V lookup: CDR1 SGDLS, CDR2 YYNGEE. The CDR3 nucleotides are TGTGCCAGCAGCGTCCGCCAGGGGAACACTGAAGCTTTCTTT. Amino acid sequence: CASSVRQGNTEAFF.

This clone was counted a single time. V and J are TRBV29-1 and TRBJ1-2; 7 nucleotides align to TRBD1. CDR1 is SQVTM and CDR2 is ANQGSEA in the germline V gene. J was trimmed by 4 bases and V by 7 bases; bases with no gene match: 12. CDR3 length: 14 amino acids. CDR3 DNA sequence: TGCAGCGCCTACTCAGGGACAGCGAGCTATGGCTACACCTTC. Protein product: CSAYSGTASYGYTF.

V is TRBV27 and J is TRBJ2-1, with 11 bases that match TRBD1. Losses at the gene ends were 7 bases for V and 1 base for J; bases not matched to a gene: 12. Germline-derived CDR1 and CDR2 are MNHEY and SMNVEV (reference sequence). The CDR3 covers 18 residues. The CDR3 DNA follows: TGTGCCAGCACCCCCATAGGGGACAGGGGGGTTTCCTACAATGAGCAGTTCTTC. Translated, it gives CASTPIGDRGVSYNEQFF.

The chain employs TRBV10-2 and TRBJ1-4; 8 bases line up with TRBD1. Germline CDR1 reads WSHSY; CDR2 reads SAAADI. V shed 0 bases, J shed 8 bases, and the junction held 11 bases outside the gene matches. CDR3 length equals 17 residues. CDR3 nucleotide sequence: TGCGCCAGCAGTGAGTCCCCGGGACAGGAGAACGGGGAAAAACTGTTTTTT. It is translated as CASSESPGQENGEKLFF.

V and J are TRBV18 and TRBJ2-2, with D tentatively TRBD1 (5 bases). This CDR3 has 15 residues. The V end lost 3 bases, the J end lost 4 bases, and 12 bases lay between the germline ends. Germline V gene lookup returns CDR1 KGHSH and CDR2 LQKENI. The CDR3 sequence is CASSPQDDSTGELFF. In nucleotides, the CDR3 is TGTGCCAGCTCACCCCAAGATGACAGCACCGGGGAGCTGTTTTTT.

The chain uses TRBV6-1 and TRBJ2-7; perhaps TRBD1 as D (6 bases). Between the trimmed V and J ends, which lost 3 bases and 5 bases, there was a span of 14 bases. The CDR3 has 14 residues. Germline lookup yields CDR1 MNHNS and CDR2 SASEGT. Here the CDR3 DNA reads TGTGCCAGCAGTGAGATGACAGGTTTCAACGAGCAGTACTTC. This gives the protein CASSEMTGFNEQYF.

The chain uses TRBV27 and TRBJ1-2, with D uncertain. CDR3 size: 14 residues. The germline V and J ends were trimmed by 0 bases and 10 bases, with 15 bases remaining between them. The germline gives CDR1 MNHEY, CDR2 SMNVEV (reference sequence). The CDR3 sequence: CASSLSASGSPYTF. The CDR3 DNA sequence: TGTGCCAGCAGTTTATCGGCTAGTGGATCACCCTACACCTTC.

In this sample, this clone turned up once. The chain employs TRBV2 and TRBJ1-3; maybe TRBD1 (5 bases). The CDR3 loop spans 15 amino acids. CDR1 and CDR2 from the germline V gene are SNHLY and FYNNEI. The V gene lost 7 bases and the J gene lost 0 bases, with 13 bases spanning the gap. CDR3 sequence reads: CASTPGLHSGNTIYF. The CDR3 DNA reads TGTGCCAGCACCCCGGGACTTCACTCTGGAAACACCATATATTTT.

The V call is TRBV3-1 (or the pseudogene TRBV3-2), the J call TRBJ2-1; 7 positions agree with TRBD2. Germline CDR1 LGHDT, CDR2 YNNKEL (reference sequence). Unmatched junction bases numbered 9, after V lost 4 bases and J lost 9 bases. The CDR3 consists of 14 residues. CDR3 sequence: CASSLTLGGGEQFF. For the CDR3, the DNA is TGTGCCAGCAGCCTCACCCTGGGGGGGGGTGAGCAGTTCTTC.